Shown below are 28 T cell receptor beta chains from a single sample sequenced in a study of beta chain features in type 1 diabetes. These receptors lack a known antigen. Notes on the study in general: For Type 1 diabetes patients, all four CD4+ subsets carried TCRB CDR3s that were moderately but significantly shorter.

Expressed TCRB transcripts got sequenced, as all isolated RNA was reverse transcribed. Method: immunoSEQ multiplex PCR; TCRdb's copy keeps in-frame clones and lacks some. Among around 240,000 clones listed, roughly 17% were seen once. Sequenced input: naive CD4+ T cells from blood. The source of these receptors is a man aged 25 to 45 with type 1 diabetes.

The gene calls are TRBV14 and TRBJ2-1; 12 nucleotides match TRBD2. J was trimmed by 3 bases and V by 5 bases; bases with no gene match: 14. The CDR3 runs to 19 residues. CDR1 and CDR2 (germline): SGHDN, FVKESK. The CDR3 sequence: CASSEVARLAGEYYNEQFF. CDR3 coding DNA: TGTGCCAGCAGCGAAGTCGCACGACTAGCGGGAGAGTACTACAATGAGCAGTTCTTC.

Only a few counts were recorded for this clone. The rearrangement uses TRBV29-1 and TRBJ2-1; D might be TRBD2 (7 bases). The CDR3 contains 14 residues. V lost 3 bases to trimming and J lost 2 bases, with 11 bases between them. Germline CDR1 reads SQVTM; CDR2 reads ANQGSEA. The CDR3 is CSVEGGPTYNEQFF. CDR3 nucleotide sequence: TGCAGCGTTGAGGGGGGGCCCACCTACAATGAGCAGTTCTTC.

This clone showed up just a few times. The chain recombines TRBV7-9 with TRBJ2-7, with 7 bases matching TRBD1. Unmatched junction bases numbered 2, after V lost 5 bases and J lost 4 bases. Germline CDR1 and CDR2: SEHNR and FQNEAQ (reference sequence). There are 12 residues in the CDR3. The chain's CDR3 is CASSQTGYEQYF. Written as DNA, the CDR3 is TGTGCCAGCAGCCAGACAGGGTACGAGCAGTACTTC. The variable domain in full, completed from reference TRBV7-9 and TRBJ2-7, reads DTGVSQNPRHKITKRGQNVTFRCDPISEHNRLYWYRQTLGQGPEFLTYFQNEAQLEKSRLLSDRFSAERPKGSFSTLEIQRTEQGDSAMYLCASSQTGYEQYFGPGTRLTVT.

This clone was observed a few times. The V gene is TRBV23-1, the J gene TRBJ2-5; perhaps TRBD2 as D (5 bases). Being an ORF, TRBV23-1 has a function that is uncertain. Between the trimmed V and J ends, which lost 0 bases and 3 bases, there was a span of 14 bases. This CDR3 region has 16 residues. CDR3 amino acids: CASSQSAKLEEETQYF. DNA for the CDR3: TGCGCCAGCAGTCAATCTGCTAAACTAGAAGAAGAGACCCAGTACTTC.

This clone was counted only a few times. CDR3 nucleotide sequence: TGTGCCAGCAGCCTGCAAGCGGGAAGGGGGACAGATACGCAGTATTTT. This gives the protein CASSLQAGRGTDTQYF. The gene calls are TRBV7-9 and TRBJ2-3; D may be TRBD2 (7 bases). The germline gives CDR1 SEHNR, CDR2 FQNEAQ (reference sequence). The CDR3 consists of 16 residues. Trimming took off 5 bases at V and 3 bases at J, with 18 bases between the two ends. The variable domain in full, completed from reference TRBV7-9 and TRBJ2-3, reads DTGVSQNPRHKITKRGQNVTFRCDPISEHNRLYWYRQTLGQGPEFLTYFQNEAQLEKSRLLSDRFSAERPKGSFSTLEIQRTEQGDSAMYLCASSLQAGRGTDTQYFGPGTRLTVL.

This clone was counted a few times. The chain is built from TRBV29-1 and TRBJ2-7, with a tentative D call TRBD2 (5 bases). The ends were cut back, 4 bases at V and 3 bases at J, with 16 bases in the middle. In germline, CDR1 is SQVTM, CDR2 ANQGSEA. There are 14 residues in the CDR3. CDR3 sequence: CSVVGAAGLYEQYF. The CDR3 DNA follows: TGCAGCGTTGTCGGAGCGGCCGGACTCTACGAGCAGTACTTC.

The V call is TRBV10-3, the J call TRBJ2-5; D unresolved. The CDR3 runs 15 residues. V was cut by 10 bases and J by 5 bases, with 23 bases left in between. CDR1 is ENHRY and CDR2 is SYGVKD in the germline V gene. For the CDR3, the DNA is TGTGCCACTCGTCCTGACTTGGGTTGGGGTGAGACCCAGTACTTC. This translates into CATRPDLGWGETQYF.

This chain connects TRBV25-1 to TRBJ2-7; D gene unclear. The V end lost 1 base, the J end lost 3 bases, and 4 bases lay between the germline ends. The germline gives CDR1 MGHDK, CDR2 SYGVNS. The CDR3 contains 12 residues. In DNA form, the CDR3 reads TGTGCCAGCAGTGAATTCGACTACGAGCAGTACTTC. This gives the protein CASSEFDYEQYF.

This clone was seen only a few times. The chain joins TRBV29-1 to TRBJ2-5; 13 bases map to TRBD2. V shed 7 bases, J shed 4 bases, and the junction held 3 bases outside the gene matches. Per the germline V gene, CDR1 is SQVTM and CDR2 is ANQGSEA. The CDR3 contains 13 residues. CDR3 nucleotide sequence: TGCAGCGCAGGACTAGCGGGAGTAGAGACCCAGTACTTC. It translates to CSAGLAGVETQYF.

This chain links TRBV30 with TRBJ2-1; maybe TRBD2 (6 bases). The CDR3 consists of 15 residues. Between the trimmed V and J ends, which lost 4 bases and 4 bases, there was a span of 17 bases. CDR1 GTSNPN and CDR2 SVGIG come from the germline V gene (reference sequence). The DNA of the CDR3 is TGTGCCTGGACTAGAATGAGCGGGTCGTACAATGAGCAGTTCTTC. Amino acid sequence: CAWTRMSGSYNEQFF. Full variable domain (remainder filled in from reference TRBV30 and TRBJ2-1): SQTIHQWPATLVQPVGSPLSLECTVEGTSNPNLYWYRQAAGRGLQLLFYSVGIGQISSEVPQNLSASRPQDRQFILSSKKLLLSDSGFYLCAWTRMSGSYNEQFFGPGTRLTVL.

This clone came up a few times. The V gene is TRBV30, the J gene TRBJ2-1, with 13 bases fitting TRBD2. The trim removed 1 base at V and 2 bases at J, leaving 8 bases unmatched. This CDR3 has 18 residues. Germline assignment: CDR1 GTSNPN and CDR2 SVGIG (reference sequence). The CDR3 bases are TGTGCCTGGAGTGCGGGCCATACTAGCGGGAGGGCCTACAATGAGCAGTTCTTC. It yields the protein CAWSAGHTSGRAYNEQFF.

The chain links TRBV6-5 to TRBJ2-1; 7 bases match TRBD1. From germline, CDR1 is MNHEY and CDR2 SVGAGI. V lost 5 bases, J lost 14 bases, and 6 bases stayed unmatched. This CDR3 is 11 amino acids long. CDR3 sequence: CASSTGTEEFF. CDR3 in DNA: TGTGCCAGCAGTACCGGGACAGAGGAGTTCTTC.

A few counts support this clone. The V call is TRBV18, the J call TRBJ2-4; tentatively, D is TRBD2 (6 bases). The CDR3 totals 15 residues. V was clipped by 2 bases and J by 0 bases, with 8 bases between them. Germline CDR1 is KGHSH and CDR2 is LQKENI. The CDR3 sequence is CASSPGGVAKNIQYF. CDR3 coding DNA: TGTGCCAGCTCACCAGGAGGGGTAGCCAAAAACATTCAGTACTTC.

This clone has a handful of counts. The chain employs TRBV7-9 and TRBJ2-5; D possibly uses TRBD1 or TRBD2 (5 bases each). Germline CDR1 and CDR2: SEHNR and FQNEAQ (reference sequence). With 5 bases removed from V and 5 bases from J, the gap between germline ends came to 15 bases. The CDR3 spans 14 residues. The DNA of the CDR3 is TGTGCCAGCAGCCCCGGTTGGGGACGGGAGACCCAGTACTTC. Its translation: CASSPGWGRETQYF.

This clone was seen more than once but under ten times. The V and J genes are TRBV11-2 and TRBJ2-1, with D possibly TRBD1 on 5 matching bases. The germline V and J ends were trimmed by 2 bases and 8 bases, with 10 bases remaining between them. Germline CDR1 and CDR2: SGHAT and FQNNGV. This CDR3 region has 13 residues. CDR3 DNA: TGTGCCAGCAGCTTACGACAGTATCATGAGCAGTTCTTC. It encodes CASSLRQYHEQFF.

This clone was counted once. The chain uses TRBV11-2 and TRBJ2-5; 7 nucleotides line up with TRBD1. Germline-derived CDR1 and CDR2 are SGHAT and FQNNGV. The CDR3 runs 13 residues. The V segment lost 5 bases and the J segment 5 bases; nucleotides outside the gene matches: 5. The CDR3 sequence is CASSPTGQETQYF. The CDR3 nucleotides read TGTGCCAGCAGCCCGACAGGGCAGGAGACCCAGTACTTC. Filled out from reference TRBV11-2 and TRBJ2-5, the complete variable domain reads EAGVAQSPRYKIIEKRQSVAFWCNPISGHATLYWYQQILGQGPKLLIQFQNNGVVDDSQLPKDRFSAERLKGVDSTLKIQPAKLEDSAVYLCASSPTGQETQYFGPGTRLLVL.

The chain couples TRBV30 to TRBJ1-1, with D unclear. Germline V gives CDR1 GTSNPN, CDR2 SVGIG (reference sequence). The CDR3 is made up of 13 amino acids. The ends were cut back, 4 bases at V and 4 bases at J, with 13 bases in the middle. CDR3 bases: TGTGCCTGGATTAGACACCTAGGCACTGAAGCTTTCTTT. The encoded protein is CAWIRHLGTEAFF. The variable domain in full, completed from reference TRBV30 and TRBJ1-1, reads SQTIHQWPATLVQPVGSPLSLECTVEGTSNPNLYWYRQAAGRGLQLLFYSVGIGQISSEVPQNLSASRPQDRQFILSSKKLLLSDSGFYLCAWIRHLGTEAFFGQGTRLTVV.

This clone has more than one count but fewer than ten. The genes are TRBV4-1 and TRBJ2-3, with 14 bases identical to TRBD2. V lost 4 bases, J lost 7 bases, and 13 bases stayed unmatched. Germline CDR1 is MGHRA and CDR2 is YSYEKL. This CDR3 contains 18 residues. DNA of the CDR3: TGCGCCAGCAGCCGAAAAAGTGGGACTAGCGGGAGTCCTAATACGCAGTATTTT. Its translation: CASSRKSGTSGSPNTQYF.

The table lists this clone with a few counts. V gene TRBV27 combines with J gene TRBJ2-7; D may be TRBD2 (6 bases). Trimming removed 5 bases at V and 5 bases at J, with 16 bases between. This CDR3 is 14 amino acids long. Germline CDR1 reads MNHEY; CDR2 reads SMNVEV (reference sequence). CDR3 nucleotide sequence: TGTGCCAGCAGTCTCCGGGACTCTAGGGACGAGCAGTACTTC. Translation gives CASSLRDSRDEQYF.

A few counts support this clone. The chain has TRBV6-5 and TRBJ2-3; a possible D gene is TRBD1 (6 bases). The CDR3 loop spans 15 amino acids. The germline V and J ends were trimmed by 4 bases and 4 bases, with 15 bases remaining between them. Per germline, CDR1 MNHEY and CDR2 SVGAGI. The CDR3 reads CASSFQGLASDTQYF. Written as DNA, the CDR3 is TGTGCCAGCAGTTTTCAGGGGCTTGCGTCAGATACGCAGTATTTT.

This rearrangement joins TRBV5-6 to TRBJ2-1; 8 nucleotides match TRBD2. Germline CDR1 SGHDT, CDR2 YYEEEE. Unmatched junction bases numbered 9, after V lost 4 bases and J lost 9 bases. The CDR3 consists of 14 residues. The DNA of the CDR3 is TGTGCCAGCAGCGTGGGACTAGTCTTAAGTGAGCAGTTCTTC. Amino acids: CASSVGLVLSEQFF.

This rearrangement joins TRBV29-1 to TRBJ2-3; TRBD2 might be the D (5 bases). Trimming stripped 6 bases from V and 1 base from J, with 8 bases between. There are 12 residues in the CDR3. Germline V gene lookup returns CDR1 SQVTM and CDR2 ANQGSEA. CDR3 protein: CSVISGTDTQYF. The CDR3 DNA sequence: TGCAGCGTGATTAGCGGCACAGATACGCAGTATTTT.

The chain joins TRBV4-1 to TRBJ2-4; D possibly corresponds to TRBD2 (6 bases). CDR1 and CDR2 (germline): MGHRA, YSYEKL. Trimming shortened V by 3 bases and J by 0 bases, and 18 bases separated the two germline ends. This CDR3 is built from 18 residues. CDR3 nucleotides: TGCGCCAGCAGCCACAATCCGGGGGAACAGCTAGCCAAAAACATTCAGTACTTC. Protein sequence: CASSHNPGEQLAKNIQYF.

The chain recombines TRBV5-4 with TRBJ2-5, with D unresolved. This CDR3 contains 13 residues. Germline loops: CDR1 SGHNT, CDR2 YYREEE (reference sequence). V lost 3 bases, J lost 4 bases, and 10 bases lay in between. The CDR3 protein is CASSSGIAETQYF. The CDR3 region has the DNA TGTGCCAGCAGCTCTGGGATTGCAGAGACCCAGTACTTC.

The chain recombines TRBV7-8 with TRBJ2-1, with D possibly being TRBD1 (5 bases). The V and J ends lost 6 bases and 4 bases respectively, with 13 bases between them. The CDR3 runs to 14 residues. Germline loops: CDR1 SGHVS, CDR2 FQNEAQ. The CDR3 protein is CASRVRAPYNEQFF. As DNA, the CDR3 is TGTGCCAGCAGAGTCAGGGCTCCTTACAATGAGCAGTTCTTC.

The chain recombines TRBV6-5 with TRBJ1-2; D ambiguous. Trimming cost V 0 bases and J 6 bases, with 14 bases left between them. This CDR3 has 15 residues. Germline V gene lookup returns CDR1 MNHEY and CDR2 SVGAGI. As DNA, the CDR3 is TGTGCCAGCAGTTACTCGAGGTCAGCAAGGGATGGCTACACCTTC. It encodes CASSYSRSARDGYTF.

This clone was found a few times. The rearrangement links TRBV4-1 to TRBJ2-5; perhaps TRBD2 as D (6 bases). Per the germline V gene, CDR1 is MGHRA and CDR2 is YSYEKL. With 1 base removed from V and 4 bases from J, the gap between germline ends came to 7 bases. This CDR3 has 13 amino acids. The CDR3 coding sequence is TGCGCCAGCAGCCAAGTGGGGGGAGAGACCCAGTACTTC. It codes for CASSQVGGETQYF.

The chain combines TRBV20-1 with TRBJ2-7, with 7 bases aligning to TRBD1. The germline CDR1 and CDR2 sequences are DFQATT and SNEGSKA (reference sequence). This CDR3 is 10 amino acids long. The trim removed 5 bases at V and 7 bases at J, leaving 2 bases unmatched. The CDR3 loop reads CSAWDREQYF. CDR3 coding DNA: TGCAGTGCTTGGGACAGAGAGCAGTACTTC.